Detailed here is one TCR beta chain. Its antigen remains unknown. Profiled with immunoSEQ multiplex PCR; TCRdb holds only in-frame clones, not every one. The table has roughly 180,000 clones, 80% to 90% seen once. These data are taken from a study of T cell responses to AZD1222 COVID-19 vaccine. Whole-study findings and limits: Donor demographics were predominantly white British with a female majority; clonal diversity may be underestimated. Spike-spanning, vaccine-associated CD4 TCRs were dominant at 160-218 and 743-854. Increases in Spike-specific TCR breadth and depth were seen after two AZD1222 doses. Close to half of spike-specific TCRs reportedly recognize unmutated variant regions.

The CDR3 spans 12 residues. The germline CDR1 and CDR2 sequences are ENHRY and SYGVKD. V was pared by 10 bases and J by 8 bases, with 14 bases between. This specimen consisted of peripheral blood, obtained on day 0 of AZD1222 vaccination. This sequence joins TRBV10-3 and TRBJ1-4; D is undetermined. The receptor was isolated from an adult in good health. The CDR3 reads CATTAGTEKLFF. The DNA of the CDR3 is TGTGCCACCACCGCAGGTACCGAAAAACTGTTTTTT.